This T cell receptor (beta chain) was recovered during a study of T cell responses to AZD1222 COVID-19 vaccine. Sequenced by immunoSEQ multiplex PCR; TCRdb stores in-frame clones only, minus some. The sample has over 100,000 clones; roughly 86% are singletons. V dropped 5 bases and J dropped 5; count of bases not matched to a gene: 11. The CDR3 runs 15 residues. Germline V gene lookup returns CDR1 MNHEY and CDR2 SVGAGI. The source is an adult in good health. The sequencing here drew on peripheral blood, taken on day 0 of AZD1222 vaccination. The genes are TRBV6-5 and TRBJ2-7, with TRBD2 matching over 8 bases. The CDR3, as DNA: TGTGCCAGCAGTATACGAGCGGGAGACTATCACGAGCAGTACTTC. The encoded protein is CASSIRAGDYHEQYF.